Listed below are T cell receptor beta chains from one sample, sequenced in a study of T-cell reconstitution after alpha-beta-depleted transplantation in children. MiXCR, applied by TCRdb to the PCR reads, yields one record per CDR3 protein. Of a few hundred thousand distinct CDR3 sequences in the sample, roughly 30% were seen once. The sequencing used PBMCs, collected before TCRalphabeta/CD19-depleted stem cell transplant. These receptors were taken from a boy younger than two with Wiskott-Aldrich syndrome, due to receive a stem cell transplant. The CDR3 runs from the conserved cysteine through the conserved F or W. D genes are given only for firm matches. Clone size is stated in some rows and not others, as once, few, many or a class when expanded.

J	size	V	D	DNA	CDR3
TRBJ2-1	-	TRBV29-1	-	TGCAGCGTTTTAAGACCCCTCGCCATGTCCTACAATGAGCAGTTCTTC	CSVLRPLAMSYNEQFF
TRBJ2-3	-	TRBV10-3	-	TGTGCCATCGCTGGCGGGACCACAGATACGCAGTATTTT	CAIAGGTTDTQYF
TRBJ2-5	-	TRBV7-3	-	TGTGCCAGCAGCCACCAGAGGGAGACCCAGTACTTC	CASSHQRETQYF
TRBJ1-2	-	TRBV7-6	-	TGTGCCAGCAGCTTAGCTCCGACAGGAGCGAACTATGGCTACACCTTC	CASSLAPTGANYGYTF
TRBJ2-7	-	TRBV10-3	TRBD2	TGTGCCATCAGGGGGACTAGCGTCTCCTACGAGCAGTACTTC	CAIRGTSVSYEQYF
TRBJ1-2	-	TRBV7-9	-	TGTGCCAGCAGCTCATACCTAGGACAGATCTTTAACTATGGCTACACCTTC	CASSSYLGQIFNYGYTF
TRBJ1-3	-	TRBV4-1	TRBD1	TGCGCCAGCAGCCAACCAGGGGGCGGAAACACCATATATTTT	CASSQPGGGNTIYF
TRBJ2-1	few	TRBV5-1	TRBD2	TGCGCCAGCAGCTTGGAATCACTAGCGGGAGTGGTGCAGTTCTTC	CASSLESLAGVVQFF
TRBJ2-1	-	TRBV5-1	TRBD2	TGCGCCAGCAGCCCCCTAGGAGCGGGAGCGAGAAATGAGCAGTTCTTC	CASSPLGAGARNEQFF
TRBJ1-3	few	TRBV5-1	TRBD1	TGCGCCAGCAGCTTGCAGGGGGCGTCTGGAAACACCATATATTTT	CASSLQGASGNTIYF
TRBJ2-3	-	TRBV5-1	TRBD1	TGCGCCAGCAGCTTGGGCCTACAGGGGGCAGATACGCAGTATTTT	CASSLGLQGADTQYF
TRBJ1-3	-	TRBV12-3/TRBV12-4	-	TGTGCCAGCAGTTTTAATATTGGAAACACCATATATTTT	CASSFNIGNTIYF
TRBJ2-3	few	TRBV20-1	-	TGCAGTGCTAGAGACAGGATTAAAGATACGCAGTATTTT	CSARDRIKDTQYF
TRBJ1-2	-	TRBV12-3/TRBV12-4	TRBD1	TGTGCCAGCAGACTTACAGGGGAAAGTGGCTACACCTTC	CASRLTGESGYTF
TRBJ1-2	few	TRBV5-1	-	TGCGCCAGCAGCTTGTCTCTGGATACTAACTATGGCTACACCTTC	CASSLSLDTNYGYTF
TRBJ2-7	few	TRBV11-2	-	TGTGCCAGCAGCTTAACGCGCCAGGCGCATCCCGAGCAGTACTTC	CASSLTRQAHPEQYF
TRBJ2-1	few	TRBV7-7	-	TGTGCCAGCAGCTCGACAGAGAGTCTCTACAATGAGCAGTTCTTC	CASSSTESLYNEQFF
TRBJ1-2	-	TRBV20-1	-	TGCACAGTTGATTCCACGAACTATGGCTACACCTTC	CTVDSTNYGYTF
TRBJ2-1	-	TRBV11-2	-	TGTGCCAGCAGCTTTCTGGCGGGAATAATCAACAATGAGCAGTTCTTC	CASSFLAGIINNEQFF
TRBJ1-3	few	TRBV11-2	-	TGTGCCAGCAGCTTAAAGGTTACTGGAAACACCATATATTTT	CASSLKVTGNTIYF
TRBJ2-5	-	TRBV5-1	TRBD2	TGCGCCAGCAGCTTATTAGCGGGAGACCTCCAAGAGACCCAGTACTTC	CASSLLAGDLQETQYF
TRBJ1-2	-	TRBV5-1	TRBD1	TGCGCCAGCAGCTTGGGCGACAGGGGGGATGGCTACACCTTC	CASSLGDRGDGYTF
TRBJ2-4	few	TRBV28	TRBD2	TGTGCCAGCAGTACCCTCGGGACTAGCTTTAAAAACATTCAGTACTTC	CASSTLGTSFKNIQYF
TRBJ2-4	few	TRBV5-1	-	TGCGCCAGCAGCCGGACCGAAGCCAAAAACATTCAGTACTTC	CASSRTEAKNIQYF
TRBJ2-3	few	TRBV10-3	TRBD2	TGTGCCATCAGTTATGCGACTGGGACTAGCGGATTTAGCACAGATACGCAGTATTTT	CAISYATGTSGFSTDTQYF
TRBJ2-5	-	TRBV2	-	TGTGCCAGCAGTGAAGGGAAGGGAGAGACCCAGTACTTC	CASSEGKGETQYF
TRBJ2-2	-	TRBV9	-	TGTGCCAGCAGCGTTAGAGGGGACCCAGTCACCGGGGAGCTGTTTTTT	CASSVRGDPVTGELFF
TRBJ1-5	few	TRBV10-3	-	TGTGCCATCAGTGTGGGGCAGAATAGCAATCAGCCCCAGCATTTT	CAISVGQNSNQPQHF
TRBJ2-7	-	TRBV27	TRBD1	TGTGCCAGCAGACGGACAGGGGGCAGATACGAGCAGTACTTC	CASRRTGGRYEQYF
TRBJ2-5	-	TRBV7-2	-	TGTGCCAGCAGCTTAGTACTAGCCGAAGAGACCCAGTACTTC	CASSLVLAEETQYF
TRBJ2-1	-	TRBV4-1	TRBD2	TGCGCCAGCAGCCAAGTTCTCGCGGGAGCCGAGCAGTTCTTC	CASSQVLAGAEQFF
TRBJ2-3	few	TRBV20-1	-	TGCAGTGCTAGAACCCCAGGGTCCGGAACAGATACGCAGTATTTT	CSARTPGSGTDTQYF
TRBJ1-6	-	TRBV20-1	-	TGCAGTGCTAGAGATCATCCCCAGGGAGGTTCACCCCTCCACTTT	CSARDHPQGGSPLHF
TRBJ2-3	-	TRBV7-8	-	TGTGCCAGCAGTCCCACTAGAGATACGCAGTATTTT	CASSPTRDTQYF
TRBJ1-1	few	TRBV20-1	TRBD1	TGCGGGGAGGACAGGGCTGGCGCTGAAGCTTTCTTT	CGEDRAGAEAFF
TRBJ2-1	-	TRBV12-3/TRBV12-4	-	TGTGCCAGCAGGTACAGGGCAACGACGTTGAATGAGCAGTTCTTC	CASRYRATTLNEQFF
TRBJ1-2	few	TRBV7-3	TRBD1	TGTGCCAGCAGCTCCCCGGGACAGGGGATGCATGGCTACACCTTC	CASSSPGQGMHGYTF
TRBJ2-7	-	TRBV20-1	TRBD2	TGCAGTGCCCCCCCCGTGACTAGCGGTCCCTACGAGCAGTACTTC	CSAPPVTSGPYEQYF
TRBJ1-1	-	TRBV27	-	TGTGCCAGCAGTCCCCGACGACAGAACACTGAAGCTTTCTTT	CASSPRRQNTEAFF
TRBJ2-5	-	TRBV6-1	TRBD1	TGTGCCAGCAGCAGGACAGGAATCCAAGAGACCCAGTACTTC	CASSRTGIQETQYF
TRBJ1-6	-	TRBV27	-	TGTGCCAGCAGTGCCACGTGGTTCGGAGGGTCACCCCTCCACTTT	CASSATWFGGSPLHF
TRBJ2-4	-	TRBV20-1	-	TGCAGTGCTACGCATACCCAGGCGACAAACATTCAGTACTTC	CSATHTQATNIQYF